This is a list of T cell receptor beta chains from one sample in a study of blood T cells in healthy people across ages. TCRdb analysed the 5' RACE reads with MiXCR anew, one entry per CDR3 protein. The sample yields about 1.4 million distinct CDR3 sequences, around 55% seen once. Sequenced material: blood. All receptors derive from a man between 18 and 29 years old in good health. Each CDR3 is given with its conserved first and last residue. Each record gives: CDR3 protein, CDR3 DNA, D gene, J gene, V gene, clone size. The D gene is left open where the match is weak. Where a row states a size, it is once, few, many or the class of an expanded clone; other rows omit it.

cdr3_aa: CASSYSKTGEGNEQFF; cdr3_nt: TGTGCCAGCAGTTACTCGAAAACAGGGGAGGGCAATGAGCAGTTCTTC; d_call: -; j_call: TRBJ2-1; v_call: TRBV6-5; clone_size: once
cdr3_aa: CASSADRDRGYEQYF; cdr3_nt: TGTGCCAGCAGTGCGGACCGGGACAGGGGGTACGAGCAGTACTTC; d_call: TRBD1; j_call: TRBJ2-7; v_call: TRBV2; clone_size: -
cdr3_aa: CASSVLGRSSYEQYF; cdr3_nt: TGTGCCAGCAGTGTTTTAGGACGTTCCTCCTACGAGCAGTACTTC; d_call: -; j_call: TRBJ2-7; v_call: TRBV2; clone_size: -
cdr3_aa: CASSPLRGGGDTQYF; cdr3_nt: TGTGCCAGCAGCCCTCTAAGGGGAGGAGGAGATACGCAGTATTTT; d_call: -; j_call: TRBJ2-3; v_call: TRBV14; clone_size: -
cdr3_aa: CASSYPDLAGEQFF; cdr3_nt: TGTGCCAGCAGTTACCCGGACTTAGCGGGTGAGCAGTTCTTC; d_call: TRBD2; j_call: TRBJ2-1; v_call: TRBV6-6; clone_size: -
cdr3_aa: CASSHLFTGRAGNQPQHF; cdr3_nt: TGTGCCAGCAGCCATCTCTTCACGGGAAGGGCTGGCAATCAGCCCCAGCATTTT; d_call: -; j_call: TRBJ1-5; v_call: TRBV7-2; clone_size: -
cdr3_aa: CSVVEGRVFF; cdr3_nt: TGCAGCGTTGTAGAGGGGCGGGTGTTTTTT; d_call: -; j_call: TRBJ2-2; v_call: TRBV29-1; clone_size: few
cdr3_aa: CASESTSGSSYEQYF; cdr3_nt: TGTGCCAGCGAGAGTACTAGCGGGAGCTCCTACGAGCAGTACTTC; d_call: TRBD2; j_call: TRBJ2-7; v_call: TRBV2; clone_size: -
cdr3_aa: CASSESLVQGRSEQYF; cdr3_nt: TGTGCCAGCAGTGAATCACTGGTACAGGGAAGGAGCGAGCAGTACTTC; d_call: -; j_call: TRBJ2-7; v_call: TRBV25-1; clone_size: few
cdr3_aa: CASSLEGRAGELFF; cdr3_nt: TGCGCCAGCAGCCTTGAGGGTCGCGCCGGGGAGCTGTTTTTT; d_call: -; j_call: TRBJ2-2; v_call: TRBV4-1; clone_size: -
cdr3_aa: CASSPGQGTLLGEQFF; cdr3_nt: TGTGCCAGCAGCCCAGGACAGGGGACGTTACTGGGTGAGCAGTTCTTC; d_call: TRBD1; j_call: TRBJ2-1; v_call: TRBV12-3/TRBV12-4; clone_size: -
cdr3_aa: CASSRWRGNEQFF; cdr3_nt: TGTGCCAGCAGCCGTTGGAGGGGCAATGAGCAGTTCTTC; d_call: -; j_call: TRBJ2-1; v_call: TRBV4-2; clone_size: -
cdr3_aa: CASSLGRADTQYF; cdr3_nt: TGTGCCAGCAGCTTGGGGCGGGCAGATACGCAGTATTTT; d_call: -; j_call: TRBJ2-3; v_call: TRBV7-2; clone_size: many
cdr3_aa: CATSIDKAEILGQYF; cdr3_nt: TGTGCCACCAGCATTGACAAGGCAGAGATACTCGGGCAGTACTTC; d_call: -; j_call: TRBJ2-7; v_call: TRBV15; clone_size: -
cdr3_aa: CASSLHGVQETQYF; cdr3_nt: TGCGCCAGCAGCTTGCATGGGGTTCAAGAGACCCAGTACTTC; d_call: -; j_call: TRBJ2-5; v_call: TRBV5-1; clone_size: -